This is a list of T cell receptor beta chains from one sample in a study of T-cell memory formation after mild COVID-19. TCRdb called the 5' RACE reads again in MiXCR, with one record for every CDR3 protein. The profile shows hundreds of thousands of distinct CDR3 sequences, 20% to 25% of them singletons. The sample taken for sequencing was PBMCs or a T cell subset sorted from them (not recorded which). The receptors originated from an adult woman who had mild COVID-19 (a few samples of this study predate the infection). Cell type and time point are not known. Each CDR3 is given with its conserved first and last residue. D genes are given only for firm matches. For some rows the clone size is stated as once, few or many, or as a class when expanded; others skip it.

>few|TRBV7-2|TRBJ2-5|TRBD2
TGTGCCAGCAGCGGACTAGCGGGAATGGGTGAGACCCAGTACTTC
CASSGLAGMGETQYF
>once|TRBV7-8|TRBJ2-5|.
TGTGCCAGCAGCTTAGAGGGGGGATCCCTTCAAGAGACCCAGTACTTC
CASSLEGGSLQETQYF
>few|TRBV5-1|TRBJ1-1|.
TGCGCCAGCAGCTCAACCTATACAGGTCGGCAGAGGGCTTTCTTT
CASSSTYTGRQRAFF
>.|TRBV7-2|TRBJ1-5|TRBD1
TGTGCCAGCAGCCCGAGCGGGACAGCCCGGGGGAGACCCCAGCATTTT
CASSPSGTARGRPQHF
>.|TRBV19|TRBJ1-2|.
TGTGCCAGTAGTGACAGAAGATCGGGGGGCTATGGCTACACCTTC
CASSDRRSGGYGYTF
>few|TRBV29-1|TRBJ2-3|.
TGCAGCGTTGCTGGCGGGACCACAGATACGCAGTATTTT
CSVAGGTTDTQYF
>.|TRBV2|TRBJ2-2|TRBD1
TGTGCCAGCAGGGACAGGGGTAGAGGGACCGGGGAGCTGTTTTTT
CASRDRGRGTGELFF
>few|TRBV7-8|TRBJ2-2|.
TGTGCCAGCAGCCGGTGGACAGCTACGAACACCGGGGAGCTGTTTTTT
CASSRWTATNTGELFF
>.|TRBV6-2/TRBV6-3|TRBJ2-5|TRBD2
TGTGCCAGCACCAGAAGCGGGGGGCAAGAGACCCAGTACTTC
CASTRSGGQETQYF
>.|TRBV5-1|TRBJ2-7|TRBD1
TGCGCCAGCAGCTTTGGGGACAGAGTAACCTACGAGCAGTACTTC
CASSFGDRVTYEQYF
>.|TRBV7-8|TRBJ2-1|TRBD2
TGTGCCAGCAGCTCCAAGACTAGCGGGAGGAGTGAGCAGTTCTTC
CASSSKTSGRSEQFF
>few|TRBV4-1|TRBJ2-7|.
TGCGCCAGCAGCCAAGAGCGTGGGTACGAGCAGTACTTC
CASSQERGYEQYF
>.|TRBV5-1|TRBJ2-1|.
TGCGCCAGCAGCTTGATCCCGCGGCACAATGAGCAGTTCTTC
CASSLIPRHNEQFF
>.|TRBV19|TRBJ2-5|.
TGTGCCAGTACCCTAGACACTCCAATAATTCAAGAGACCCAGTACTTC
CASTLDTPIIQETQYF
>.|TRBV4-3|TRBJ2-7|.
TGCGCCAGCTCGATAGGGGTAGCGTCATCCTACGAGCAGTACTTC
CASSIGVASSYEQYF
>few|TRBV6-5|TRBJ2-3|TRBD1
TGTGCCAGCATGACAGGGGGTACAGATACGCAGTATTTT
CASMTGGTDTQYF
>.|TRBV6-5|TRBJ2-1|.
TGTGCCAGAAGGAGTACACCCAATGAGCAGTTCTTC
CARRSTPNEQFF
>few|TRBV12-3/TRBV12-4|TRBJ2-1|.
TGTGCCAGCAGTTTTGTGCCGGGACCTTACAATGAGCAGTTCTTC
CASSFVPGPYNEQFF
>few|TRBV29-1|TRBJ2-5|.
TGCAGCGTTGAAGATGGCCGTCGGGAGACCCAGTACTTC
CSVEDGRRETQYF
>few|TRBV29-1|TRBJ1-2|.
TGCAGCGTTGCCGGGCAGGGTGAAACCTATGGCTACACCTTC
CSVAGQGETYGYTF
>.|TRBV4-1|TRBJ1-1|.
TGCGCCAGCAGCCAAGGAAACAGGGAACTGAACACTGAAGCTTTCTTT
CASSQGNRELNTEAFF
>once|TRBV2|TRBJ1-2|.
TGTGCCAGCAGTGAAAGTCTGGACTATGGCTACACCTTC
CASSESLDYGYTF
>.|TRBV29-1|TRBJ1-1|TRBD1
TGCAGGGTTGGGGAGGGGGCGATCACTGAAGCTTTCTTT
CRVGEGAITEAFF
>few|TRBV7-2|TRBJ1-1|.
TGTGCCAGCAGCTTAGCGGGCAGGTCGAACACTGAAGCTTTCTTT
CASSLAGRSNTEAFF
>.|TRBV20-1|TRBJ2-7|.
TGCAGTGCTAGAGATCTACAGGTAGGGCCATCCTACGAGCAGTACTTC
CSARDLQVGPSYEQYF
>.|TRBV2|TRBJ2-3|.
TGTGCCAGCAGTGTACTCGATAATGGTGATACGCAGTATTTT
CASSVLDNGDTQYF
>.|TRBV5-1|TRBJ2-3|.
TGCGCCAGCAGCTTTACTCAGGGTGAAGAGCAGTATTTT
CASSFTQGEEQYF
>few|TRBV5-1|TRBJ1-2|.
TGCGCCAGCAGCTTAACAGCCACTTCTAACTATGGCTACACCTTC
CASSLTATSNYGYTF
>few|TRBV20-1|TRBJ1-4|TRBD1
TGCAGTGCTAGAGGGGGACAGACTGAAAAACTGTTTTTT
CSARGGQTEKLFF
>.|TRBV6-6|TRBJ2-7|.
TGTGCCAGCAGACGAATGGAGGGATACTACGAGCAGTACTTC
CASRRMEGYYEQYF
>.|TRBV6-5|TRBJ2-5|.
TGTGCCAGCAGATCAACAGGGGCGGGGGAGACCCAGTACTTC
CASRSTGAGETQYF
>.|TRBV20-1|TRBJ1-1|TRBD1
TGCAGTGCTAGGGACAGGGGGGTCGGTGTATTCACTGAAGCTTTCTTT
CSARDRGVGVFTEAFF
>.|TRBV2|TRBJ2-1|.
TGTGCCAGCAGCCGAACGGACGGGTACAATGAGCAGTTCTTC
CASSRTDGYNEQFF
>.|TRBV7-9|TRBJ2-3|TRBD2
TGTGCCAGCAGCTTAGCGACTAGCGGGAGGACAGATACGCAGTATTTT
CASSLATSGRTDTQYF
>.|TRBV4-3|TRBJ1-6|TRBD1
TGCGCCAGCAGCCAAGCCGGGACAGGGTTTTCACCCCTCCACTTT
CASSQAGTGFSPLHF
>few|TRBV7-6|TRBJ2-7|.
TGTGCCAGCAGCTTAGGAGACTCTCGCTACGAGCAGTACTTC
CASSLGDSRYEQYF
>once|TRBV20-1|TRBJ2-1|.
TGCAGTGCTAGAGCCCTGGCGGGGGCTCGATACAATGAGCAGTTCTTC
CSARALAGARYNEQFF
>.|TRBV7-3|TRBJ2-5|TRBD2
TGTGCCAGCAGCTTATCTGGCTTAGCGGGCTTCCAAGAGACCCAGTACTTC
CASSLSGLAGFQETQYF
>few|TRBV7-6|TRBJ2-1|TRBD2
TGTGCCAGCAGCCGATTTAGCGGGAGCTCCTACAATGAGCAGTTCTTC
CASSRFSGSSYNEQFF
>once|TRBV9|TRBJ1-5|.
TGTGCCAGCAGCGTAGCAGGTAATCAGCCCCAGCATTTT
CASSVAGNQPQHF
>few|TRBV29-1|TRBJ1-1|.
TGCAGCGTTGAAGAGAGGTTGGTTATTCTGAACACTGAAGCTTTCTTT
CSVEERLVILNTEAFF
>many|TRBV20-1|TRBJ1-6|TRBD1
TGCAGTGCTACGAGGGACAGGGCAAATTCACCCCTCCACTTT
CSATRDRANSPLHF
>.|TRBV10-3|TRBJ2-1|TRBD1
TGTGCCATCAGGGGACAGGGGGACGACTACAATGAGCAGTTCTTC
CAIRGQGDDYNEQFF
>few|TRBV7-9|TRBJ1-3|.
TGTGCCAGCAGCTTAGAACCTACTGGAAACACCATATATTTT
CASSLEPTGNTIYF
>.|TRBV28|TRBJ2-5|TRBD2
TGTGCCAGCAGTTTTGTGGCGGGGGGGCCGGGAGAGACCCAGTACTTC
CASSFVAGGPGETQYF
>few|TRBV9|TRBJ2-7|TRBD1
TGTGCCAGCAGCGGCCGGGACAGCTCCTACGAGCAGTACTTC
CASSGRDSSYEQYF
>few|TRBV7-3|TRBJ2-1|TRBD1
TGTGCCAGCAGCCGCACCCGACAGGGCCCCAATGAGCAGTTCTTC
CASSRTRQGPNEQFF
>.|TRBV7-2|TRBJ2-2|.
TGTGCCAGCTTCCAGGGGGGCACCGGGGAGCTGTTTTTT
CASFQGGTGELFF
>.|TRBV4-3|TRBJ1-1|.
TGCGCCAGCAGCTTCAAGAACGGGCCGATGAACACTGAAGCTTTCTTT
CASSFKNGPMNTEAFF
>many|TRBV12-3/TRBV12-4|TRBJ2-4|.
TGTGCCAGCAGCCCCCTCGCGAACATTCAGTACTTC
CASSPLANIQYF
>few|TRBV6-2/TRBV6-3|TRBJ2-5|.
TGTGCCAGCAGTTACTCGGTTTGGTTGGAGACCCAGTACTTC
CASSYSVWLETQYF
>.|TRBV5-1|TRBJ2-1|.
TGCGCCAGCAGCTCAAAACAGGCGAGCTCCTACAATGAGCAGTTCTTC
CASSSKQASSYNEQFF
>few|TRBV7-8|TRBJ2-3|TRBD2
TGTGCCAGCAGCCCGACTAGCGGGAGTGCAGATACGCAGTATTTT
CASSPTSGSADTQYF
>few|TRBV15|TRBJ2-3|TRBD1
TGTGCCACCAGCAGGGCGACAGGGGGCACAGATACGCAGTATTTT
CATSRATGGTDTQYF
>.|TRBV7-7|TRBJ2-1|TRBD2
TGTGCTAGCAGCCACCGGACTAGCGGGAGGAGCTCCTACAATGAGCAGTTCTTC
CASSHRTSGRSSYNEQFF
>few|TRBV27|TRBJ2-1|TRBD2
TGTGCCAGCAGTCGTGGGGTAGCGGGGGGGCACAATGAGCAGTTCTTC
CASSRGVAGGHNEQFF
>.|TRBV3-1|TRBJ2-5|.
TGTGCCAGCGGTACGGAAGAGACCCAGTACTTC
CASGTEETQYF